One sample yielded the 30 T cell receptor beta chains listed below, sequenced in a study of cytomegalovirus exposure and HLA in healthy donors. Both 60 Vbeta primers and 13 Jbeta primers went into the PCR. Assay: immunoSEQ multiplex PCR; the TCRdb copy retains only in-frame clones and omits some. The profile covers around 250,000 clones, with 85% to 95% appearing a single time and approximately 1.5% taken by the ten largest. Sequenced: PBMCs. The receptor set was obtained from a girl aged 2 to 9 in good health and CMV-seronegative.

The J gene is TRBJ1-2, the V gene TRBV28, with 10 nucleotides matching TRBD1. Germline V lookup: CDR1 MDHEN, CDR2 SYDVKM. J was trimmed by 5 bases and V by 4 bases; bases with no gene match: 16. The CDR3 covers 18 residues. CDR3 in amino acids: CASSSTRRRTGGRYGYTF. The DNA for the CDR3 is TGTGCCAGCAGTTCTACCCGCCGAAGGACAGGGGGAAGGTATGGCTACACCTTC.

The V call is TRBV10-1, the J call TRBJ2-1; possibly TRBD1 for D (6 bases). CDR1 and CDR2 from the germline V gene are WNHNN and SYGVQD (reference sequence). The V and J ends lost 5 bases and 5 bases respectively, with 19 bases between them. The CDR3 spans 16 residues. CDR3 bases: TGCGCCAGCAGTATCAACCGCGGACAGCCAAACAATGAGCAGTTCTTC. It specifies CASSINRGQPNNEQFF.

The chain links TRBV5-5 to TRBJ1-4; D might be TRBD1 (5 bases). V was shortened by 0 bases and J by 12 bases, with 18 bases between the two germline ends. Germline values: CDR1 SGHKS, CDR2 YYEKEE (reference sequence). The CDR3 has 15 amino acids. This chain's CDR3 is CASSLAAGLSKELFF. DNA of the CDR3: TGTGCCAGCAGCTTGGCCGCGGGACTCTCAAAAGAACTGTTTTTT.

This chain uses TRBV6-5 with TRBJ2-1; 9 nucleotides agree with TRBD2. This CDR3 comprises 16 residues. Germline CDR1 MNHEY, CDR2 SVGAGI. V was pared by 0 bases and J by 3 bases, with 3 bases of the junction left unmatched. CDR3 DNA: TGTGCCAGCAGTTACTCGCCTAGCGGGGTCTACAATGAGCAGTTCTTC. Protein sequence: CASSYSPSGVYNEQFF.

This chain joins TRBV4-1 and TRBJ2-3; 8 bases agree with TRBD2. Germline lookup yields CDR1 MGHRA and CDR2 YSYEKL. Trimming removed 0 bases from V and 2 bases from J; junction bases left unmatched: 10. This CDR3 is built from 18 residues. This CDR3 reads CASSQEPNSGASTDTQYF. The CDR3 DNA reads TGCGCCAGCAGCCAAGAACCAAATAGCGGGGCCTCCACAGATACGCAGTATTTT.

In DNA, the CDR3 is TGTGCCAGCGGTGAAACAGGGGGCAGCTATGGCTACACCTTC. This codes for CASGETGGSYGYTF. This chain joins TRBV27 and TRBJ1-2; 9 bases line up with TRBD1. V lost 8 bases and J lost 4; bases outside the gene matches: 8. The CDR3 extends over 14 amino acids. In germline, CDR1 is MNHEY, CDR2 SMNVEV (reference sequence).

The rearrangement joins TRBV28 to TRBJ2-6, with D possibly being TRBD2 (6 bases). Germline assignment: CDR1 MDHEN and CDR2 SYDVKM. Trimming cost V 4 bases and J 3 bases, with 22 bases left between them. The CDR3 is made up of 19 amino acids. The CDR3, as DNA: TGTGCCAGCAGTTCCACGGGAGAACGGAGTCTCTTTGGGGCCAACGTCCTGACTTTC. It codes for CASSSTGERSLFGANVLTF.

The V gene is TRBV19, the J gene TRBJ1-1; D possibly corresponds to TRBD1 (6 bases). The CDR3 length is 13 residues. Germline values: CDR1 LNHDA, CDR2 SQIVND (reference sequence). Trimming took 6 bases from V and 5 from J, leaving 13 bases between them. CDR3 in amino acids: CASRGQGGTEAFF. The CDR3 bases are TGTGCCAGTAGGGGACAAGGGGGAACTGAAGCTTTCTTT.

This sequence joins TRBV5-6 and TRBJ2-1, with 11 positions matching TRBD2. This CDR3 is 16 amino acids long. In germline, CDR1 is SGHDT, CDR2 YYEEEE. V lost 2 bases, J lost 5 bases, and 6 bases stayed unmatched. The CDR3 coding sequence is TGTGCCAGCAGCTTAACGGGACTAGCGGATCACAATGAGCAGTTCTTC. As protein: CASSLTGLADHNEQFF.

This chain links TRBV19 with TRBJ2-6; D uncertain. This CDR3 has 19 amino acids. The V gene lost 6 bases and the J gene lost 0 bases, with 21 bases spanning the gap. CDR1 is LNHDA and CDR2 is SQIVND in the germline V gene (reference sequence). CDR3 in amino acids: CASRRGDSTKASGANVLTF. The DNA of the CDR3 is TGTGCCAGTAGAAGAGGAGATTCTACAAAGGCCTCTGGGGCCAACGTCCTGACTTTC. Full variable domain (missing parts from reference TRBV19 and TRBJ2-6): DGGITQSPKYLFRKEGQNVTLSCEQNLNHDAMYWYRQDPGQGLRLIYYSQIVNDFQKGDIAEGYSVSREKKESFPLTVTSAQKNPTAFYLCASRRGDSTKASGANVLTFGAGSRLTVL.

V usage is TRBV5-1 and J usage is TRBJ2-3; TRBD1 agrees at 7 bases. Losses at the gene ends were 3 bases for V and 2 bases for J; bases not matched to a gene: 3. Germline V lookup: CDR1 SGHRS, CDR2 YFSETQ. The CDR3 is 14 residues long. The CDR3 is CASSSTGPTDTQYF. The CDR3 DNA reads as TGCGCCAGCAGCTCGACAGGGCCCACAGATACGCAGTATTTT.

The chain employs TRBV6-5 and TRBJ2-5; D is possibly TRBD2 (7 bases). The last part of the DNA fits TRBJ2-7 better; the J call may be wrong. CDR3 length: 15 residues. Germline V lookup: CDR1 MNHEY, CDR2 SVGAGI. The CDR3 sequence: CASIKGGAGAYEQYF. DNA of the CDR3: TGTGCCAGCATCAAAGGGGGTGCGGGGGCCTACGAGCAGTACTTC.

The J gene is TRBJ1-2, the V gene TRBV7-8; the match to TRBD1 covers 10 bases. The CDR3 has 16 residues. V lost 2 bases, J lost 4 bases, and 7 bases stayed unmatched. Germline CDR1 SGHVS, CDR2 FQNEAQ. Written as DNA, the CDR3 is TGTGCCAGCAGCTTAATTGGGACAGGGGATAGCTATGGCTACACCTTC. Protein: CASSLIGTGDSYGYTF.

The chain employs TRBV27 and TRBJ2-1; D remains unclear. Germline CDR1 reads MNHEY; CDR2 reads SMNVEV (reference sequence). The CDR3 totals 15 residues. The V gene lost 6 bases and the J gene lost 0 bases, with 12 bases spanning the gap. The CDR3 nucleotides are TGTGCCAGCAGCGTTAGCTCTAACTCCTACAATGAGCAGTTCTTC. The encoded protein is CASSVSSNSYNEQFF.

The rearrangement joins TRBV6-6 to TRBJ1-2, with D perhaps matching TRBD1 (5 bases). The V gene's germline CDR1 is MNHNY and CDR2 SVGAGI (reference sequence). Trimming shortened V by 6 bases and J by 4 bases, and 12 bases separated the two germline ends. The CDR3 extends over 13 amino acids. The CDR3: CASSPDRVYGYTF. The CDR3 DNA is TGTGCCAGCAGCCCTGACAGAGTCTATGGCTACACCTTC.

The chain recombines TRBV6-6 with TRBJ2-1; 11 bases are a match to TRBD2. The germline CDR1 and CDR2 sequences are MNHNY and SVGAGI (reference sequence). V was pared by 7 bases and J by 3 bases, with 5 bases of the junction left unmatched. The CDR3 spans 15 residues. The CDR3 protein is CASTLGTSGYNEQFF. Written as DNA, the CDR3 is TGTGCCAGCACCTTAGGGACTAGCGGCTACAATGAGCAGTTCTTC.

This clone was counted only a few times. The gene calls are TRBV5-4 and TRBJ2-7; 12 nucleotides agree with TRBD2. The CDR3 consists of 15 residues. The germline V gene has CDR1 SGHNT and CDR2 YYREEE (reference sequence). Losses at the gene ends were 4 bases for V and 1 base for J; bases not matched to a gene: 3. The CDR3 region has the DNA TGTGCCAGCAGCCCCGGACTAGCGGGGTCCTACGAGCAGTACTTC. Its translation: CASSPGLAGSYEQYF.

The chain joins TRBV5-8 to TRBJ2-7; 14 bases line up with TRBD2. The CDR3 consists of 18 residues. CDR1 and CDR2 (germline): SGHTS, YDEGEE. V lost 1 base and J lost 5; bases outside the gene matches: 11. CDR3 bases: TGTGCCAGCAGCTTGTTAGCAGGACTAGCGGGAGGAAGCAACGAGCAGTACTTC. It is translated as CASSLLAGLAGGSNEQYF. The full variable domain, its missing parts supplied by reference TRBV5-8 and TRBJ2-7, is EAGVTQSPTHLIKTRGQQATLRCSPISGHTSVYWYQQALGLGLQFLLWYDEGEERNRGNFPPRFSGRQFPNYSSELNVNALELEDSALYLCASSLLAGLAGGSNEQYFGPGTRLTVT.

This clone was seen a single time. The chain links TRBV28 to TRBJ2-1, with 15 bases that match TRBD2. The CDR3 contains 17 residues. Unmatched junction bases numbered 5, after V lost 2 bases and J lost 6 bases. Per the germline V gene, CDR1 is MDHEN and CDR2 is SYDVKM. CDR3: CASSLPGLAGGSNEQFF. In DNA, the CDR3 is TGTGCCAGCAGTTTACCGGGACTAGCGGGGGGTAGCAATGAGCAGTTCTTC.

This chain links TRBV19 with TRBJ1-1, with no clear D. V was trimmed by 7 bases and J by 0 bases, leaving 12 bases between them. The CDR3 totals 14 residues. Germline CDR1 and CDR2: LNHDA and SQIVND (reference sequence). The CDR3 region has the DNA TGTGCCAGTACCCGTACAGTAATGAACACTGAAGCTTTCTTT. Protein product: CASTRTVMNTEAFF.

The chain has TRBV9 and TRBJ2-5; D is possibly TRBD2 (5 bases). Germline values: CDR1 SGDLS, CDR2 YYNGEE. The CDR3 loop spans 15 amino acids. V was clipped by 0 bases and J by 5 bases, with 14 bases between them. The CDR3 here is CASSVGVIGGETQYF. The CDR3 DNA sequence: TGTGCCAGCAGCGTAGGGGTCATTGGAGGTGAGACCCAGTACTTC.

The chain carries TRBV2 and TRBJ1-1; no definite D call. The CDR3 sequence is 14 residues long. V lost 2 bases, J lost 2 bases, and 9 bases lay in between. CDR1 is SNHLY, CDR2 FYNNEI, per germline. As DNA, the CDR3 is TGTGCCAGCAGTGAATTTCAACAAAACACTGAAGCTTTCTTT. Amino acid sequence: CASSEFQQNTEAFF.

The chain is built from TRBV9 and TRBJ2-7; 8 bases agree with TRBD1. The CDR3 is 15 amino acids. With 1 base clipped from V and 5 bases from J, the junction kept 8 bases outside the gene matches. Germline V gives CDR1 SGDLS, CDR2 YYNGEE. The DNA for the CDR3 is TGTGCCAGCAGCGTATATAGGACAGGGACCGACGAGCAGTACTTC. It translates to CASSVYRTGTDEQYF.

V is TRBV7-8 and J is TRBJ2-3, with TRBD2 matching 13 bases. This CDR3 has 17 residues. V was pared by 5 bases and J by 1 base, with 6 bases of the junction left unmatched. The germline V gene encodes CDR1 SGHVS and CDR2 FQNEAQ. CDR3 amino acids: CASSPGLAGPGTDTQYF. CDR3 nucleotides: TGTGCCAGCAGCCCGGGACTAGCGGGACCTGGCACAGATACGCAGTATTTT.

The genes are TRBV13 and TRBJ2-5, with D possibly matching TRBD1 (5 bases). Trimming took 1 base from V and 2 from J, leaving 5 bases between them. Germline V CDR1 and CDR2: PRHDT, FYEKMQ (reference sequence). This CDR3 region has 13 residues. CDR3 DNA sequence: TGTGCCAGCAGCTTAGAGGGGCAAGAGACCCAGTACTTC. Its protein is CASSLEGQETQYF. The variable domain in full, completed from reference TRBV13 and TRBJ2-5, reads AAGVIQSPRHLIKEKRETATLKCYPIPRHDTVYWYQQGPGQDPQFLISFYEKMQSDKGSIPDRFSAQQFSDYHSELNMSSLELGDSALYFCASSLEGQETQYFGPGTRLLVL.

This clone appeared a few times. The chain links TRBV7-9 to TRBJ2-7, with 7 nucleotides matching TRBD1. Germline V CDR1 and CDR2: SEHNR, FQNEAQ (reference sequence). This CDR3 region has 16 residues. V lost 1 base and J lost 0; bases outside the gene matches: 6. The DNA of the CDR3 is TGTGCCAGCAGCTTAGGAGTAGGGACAGCCTCCTACGAGCAGTACTTC. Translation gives CASSLGVGTASYEQYF.

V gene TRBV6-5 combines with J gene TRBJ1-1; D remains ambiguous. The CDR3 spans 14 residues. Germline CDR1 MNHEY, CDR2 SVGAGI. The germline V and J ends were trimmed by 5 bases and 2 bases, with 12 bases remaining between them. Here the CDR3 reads CASSRSTGNTEAFF. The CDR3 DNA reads TGTGCCAGCAGTCGGTCGACGGGTAACACTGAAGCTTTCTTT.

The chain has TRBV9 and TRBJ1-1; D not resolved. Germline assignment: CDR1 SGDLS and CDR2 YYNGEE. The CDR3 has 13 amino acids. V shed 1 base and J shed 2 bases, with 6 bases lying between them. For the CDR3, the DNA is TGTGCCAGCAGCGTACAGATAAACACTGAAGCTTTCTTT. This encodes CASSVQINTEAFF. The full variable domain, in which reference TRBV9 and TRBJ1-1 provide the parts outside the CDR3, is DSGVTQTPKHLITATGQRVTLRCSPRSGDLSVYWYQQSLDQGLQFLIQYYNGEERAKGNILERFSAQQFPDLHSELNLSSLELGDSALYFCASSVQINTEAFFGQGTRLTVV.

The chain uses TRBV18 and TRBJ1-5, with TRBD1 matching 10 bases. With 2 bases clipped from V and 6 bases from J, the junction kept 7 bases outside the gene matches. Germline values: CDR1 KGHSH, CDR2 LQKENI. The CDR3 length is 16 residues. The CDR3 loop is CASSPFGQGGSQPQHF. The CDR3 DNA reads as TGTGCCAGCTCACCATTCGGACAGGGGGGGAGTCAGCCCCAGCATTTT.

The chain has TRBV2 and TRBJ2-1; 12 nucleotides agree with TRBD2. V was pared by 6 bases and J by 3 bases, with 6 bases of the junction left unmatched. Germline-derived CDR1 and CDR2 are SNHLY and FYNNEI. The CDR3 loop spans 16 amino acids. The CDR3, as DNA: TGTGCCAGCAGGGCGAAGACTAGCGGGGGCTACAATGAGCAGTTCTTC. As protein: CASRAKTSGGYNEQFF.